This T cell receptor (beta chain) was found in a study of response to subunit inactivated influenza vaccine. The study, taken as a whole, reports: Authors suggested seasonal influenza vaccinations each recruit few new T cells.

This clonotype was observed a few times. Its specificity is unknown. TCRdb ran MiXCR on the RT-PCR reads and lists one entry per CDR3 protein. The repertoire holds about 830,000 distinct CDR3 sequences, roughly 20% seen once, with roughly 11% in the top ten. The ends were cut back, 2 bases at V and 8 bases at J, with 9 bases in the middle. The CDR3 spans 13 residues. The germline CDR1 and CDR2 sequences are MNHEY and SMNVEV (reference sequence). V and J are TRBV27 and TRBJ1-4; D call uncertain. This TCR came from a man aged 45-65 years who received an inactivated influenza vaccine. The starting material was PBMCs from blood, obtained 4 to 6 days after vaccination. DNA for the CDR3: TGTGCCAGCAGTTTAAGGCTTAGGGAAAAACTGTTTTTT. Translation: CASSLRLREKLFF.